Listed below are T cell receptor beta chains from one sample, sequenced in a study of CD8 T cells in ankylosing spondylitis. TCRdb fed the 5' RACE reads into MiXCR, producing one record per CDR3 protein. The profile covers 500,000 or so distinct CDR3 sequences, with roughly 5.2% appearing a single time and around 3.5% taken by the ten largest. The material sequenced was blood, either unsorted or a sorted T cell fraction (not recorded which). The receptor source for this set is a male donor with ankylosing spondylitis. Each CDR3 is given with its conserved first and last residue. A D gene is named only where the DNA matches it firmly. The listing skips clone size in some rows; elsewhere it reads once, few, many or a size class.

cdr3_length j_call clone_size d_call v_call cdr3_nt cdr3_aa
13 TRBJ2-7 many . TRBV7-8 TGTGCCAGCAGCTTCCGGGACTCATTTCGGCAGTACTTC CASSFRDSFRQYF
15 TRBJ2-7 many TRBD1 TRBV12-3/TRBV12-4 TGTGCCAGCAGTTCCCCCTGGACAGGGAGTTACGAGCAGTACTTC CASSSPWTGSYEQYF
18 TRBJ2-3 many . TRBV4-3 TGCGCCAGCAGCCAAGATATCTCCCGGCCAGGGGCCACAGATACGCAGTATTTT CASSQDISRPGATDTQYF
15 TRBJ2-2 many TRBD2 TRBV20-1 TGCAGTGCTAGAGATCCGGGGGGAAGAACCGGGGAGCTGTTTTTT CSARDPGGRTGELFF
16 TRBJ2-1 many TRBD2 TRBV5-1 TGCGCCAGCAGCTTGCCTAGTAGCGGGAGTTACAATGAGCAGTTCTTC CASSLPSSGSYNEQFF
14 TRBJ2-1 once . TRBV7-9 TGTGCCAGCAGCCCTGGGTTAGGTAGGAATGAGCAGTTCTTC CASSPGLGRNEQFF
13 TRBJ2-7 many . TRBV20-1 TGCAGTGCCCGGGACCTTGGGCCCTACGAGCAGTACTTC CSARDLGPYEQYF
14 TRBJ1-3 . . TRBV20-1 TGCAGTGCTGGAGCTTTCAGGGCTGGAAACACCATATATTTT CSAGAFRAGNTIYF
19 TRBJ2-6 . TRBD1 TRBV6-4 TGTGCCAGCACTGACAGGTTGGGGACAGGGGGCACTGGGGCCAACGTCCTGACTTTC CASTDRLGTGGTGANVLTF
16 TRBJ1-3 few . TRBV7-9 TGTGCCAGCAGCTTACCCGCGAGGTACTCTGGAAACACCATATATTTT CASSLPARYSGNTIYF
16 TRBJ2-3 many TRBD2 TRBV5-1 TGCGCCAGCAGCTTGGCCTCCGGGGGGGGGCAAGATACGCAGTATTTT CASSLASGGGQDTQYF
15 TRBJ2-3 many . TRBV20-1 TGCAGTGCTAGCGACCGCCTCCGGTCGGGTGATACGCAGTATTTT CSASDRLRSGDTQYF
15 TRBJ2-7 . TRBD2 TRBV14 TGTGCCAGCAGCCCACGACTAGCGGGAGATTGGGAGCAGTACTTC CASSPRLAGDWEQYF
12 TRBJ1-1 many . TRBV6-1 TGTGCCAGCTTGGGGCTGAACACTGAAGCTTTCTTT CASLGLNTEAFF
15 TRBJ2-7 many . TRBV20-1 TGCAGTGCTAGAGATCGATCCAAGAGCTCCTACGAGCAGTACTTC CSARDRSKSSYEQYF
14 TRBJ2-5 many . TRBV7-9 TGTGCCAGCAGCTTTTACCATACCCAAGAGACCCAGTACTTC CASSFYHTQETQYF
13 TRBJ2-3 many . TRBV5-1 TGCGCCAGCAGCCCCCAACCTACAGATACGCAGTATTTT CASSPQPTDTQYF
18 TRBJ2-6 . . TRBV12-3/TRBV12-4 TGTGCCAGCAGGAGCGGAGGGGGTTTCTATTCCGGGGCCAACGTCCTGACTTTC CASRSGGGFYSGANVLTF
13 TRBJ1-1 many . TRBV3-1 TGTGCCAGCAGCCGACACGACACCACACAAGCTTTCTTT CASSRHDTTQAFF
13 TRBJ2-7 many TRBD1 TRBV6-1 TGTGCCAGCAGGGGAACAGGGGGCGGCGAGCAGTACTTC CASRGTGGGEQYF
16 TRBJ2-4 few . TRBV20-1 TGCAGTGCTAGAGATCAACGGATTGGGCCCAACTACATTCAGTACTTC CSARDQRIGPNYIQYF
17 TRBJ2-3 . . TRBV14 TGTGCCAGCAGCCACGTTTCCGGGACCTTCCGGGGAGATACGCAGTATTTT CASSHVSGTFRGDTQYF
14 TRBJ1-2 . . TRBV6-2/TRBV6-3 TGTGCCAGCAGGATACGACGTGGATCGGATGGCTACACCTTC CASRIRRGSDGYTF
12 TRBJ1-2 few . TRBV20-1 TGCAGTGACGAGTCCGGGACAAGAGGCTACACCTTC CSDESGTRGYTF
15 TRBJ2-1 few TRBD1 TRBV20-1 TGCAGTGCTGTTCAGGGGGAAAGCACTTACAATGAGCAGTTCTTC CSAVQGESTYNEQFF
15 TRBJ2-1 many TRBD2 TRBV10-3 TGTGCCATCAGTGAGACTAGCGGGAGTTTCAATGAGCAGTTCTTC CAISETSGSFNEQFF
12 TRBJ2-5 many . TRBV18 TGTGCCAGCTCACGGAACCAAGAGACCCAGTACTTC CASSRNQETQYF
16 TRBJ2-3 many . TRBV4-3 TGCGCCAGCAGCCAAGATCGGTGGGCTGCCACAGATACGCAGTATTTT CASSQDRWAATDTQYF
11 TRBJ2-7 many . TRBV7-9 TGTGCCAGCAGGGTCGGCTTTAGTCAGTACTTC CASRVGFSQYF
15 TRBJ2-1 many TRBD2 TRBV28 TGTGCCAGCAGTTCCGGTGGTAGCGGGCTCAATGAGCAGTTCTTC CASSSGGSGLNEQFF
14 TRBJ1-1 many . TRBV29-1 TGCAGCGCGATGACCTTACTCAAGAGGACTGAAGCTTTCTTT CSAMTLLKRTEAFF
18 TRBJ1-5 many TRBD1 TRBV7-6 TGTGCCAGCAGCTCCAACCCAACATACAGGGGGTTTAATCAGCCCCAGCATTTT CASSSNPTYRGFNQPQHF
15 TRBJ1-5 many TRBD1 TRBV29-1 TGCAGCGTGGGGACAGGGGAAAACTTGAATCAGCCCCAGCATTTT CSVGTGENLNQPQHF
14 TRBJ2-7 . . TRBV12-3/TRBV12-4 TGTGCCAGCAGTCCCGGACAGCCAGTGGACGAGCAGTACTTC CASSPGQPVDEQYF
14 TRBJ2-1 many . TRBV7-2 TGTGCCAGCAGCCTATCCGGGGTATACAATGAGCAGTTCTTC CASSLSGVYNEQFF